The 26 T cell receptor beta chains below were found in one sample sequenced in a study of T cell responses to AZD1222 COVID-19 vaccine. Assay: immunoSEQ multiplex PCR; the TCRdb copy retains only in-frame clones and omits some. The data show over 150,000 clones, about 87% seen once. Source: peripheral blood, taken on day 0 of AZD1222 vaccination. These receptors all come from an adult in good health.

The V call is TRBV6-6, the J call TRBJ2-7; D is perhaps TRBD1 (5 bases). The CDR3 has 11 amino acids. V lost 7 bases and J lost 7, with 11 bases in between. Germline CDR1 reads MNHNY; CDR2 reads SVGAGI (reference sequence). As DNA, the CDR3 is TGTGCCAGCAACCAGGGTCGGGAGCAGTACTTC. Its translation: CASNQGREQYF.

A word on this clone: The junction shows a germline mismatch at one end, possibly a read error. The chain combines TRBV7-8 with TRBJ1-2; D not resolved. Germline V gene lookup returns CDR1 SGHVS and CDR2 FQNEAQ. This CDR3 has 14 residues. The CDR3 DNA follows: TGTGCCAGCAGCGTAGCAGAAGTCGGATATGGCTACACCTTC. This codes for CASSVAEVGYGYTF.

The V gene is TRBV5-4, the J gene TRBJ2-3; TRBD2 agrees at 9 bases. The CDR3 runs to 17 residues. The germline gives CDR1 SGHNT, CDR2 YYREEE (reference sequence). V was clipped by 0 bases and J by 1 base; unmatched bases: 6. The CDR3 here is CASSLGGTSTRTDTQYF. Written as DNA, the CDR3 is TGTGCCAGCAGCTTGGGGGGGACTAGCACTCGCACAGATACGCAGTATTTT.

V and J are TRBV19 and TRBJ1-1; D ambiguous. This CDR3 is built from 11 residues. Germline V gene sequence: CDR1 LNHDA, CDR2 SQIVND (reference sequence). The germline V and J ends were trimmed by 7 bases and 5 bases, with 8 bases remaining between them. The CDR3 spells CASTGWTEAFF. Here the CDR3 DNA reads TGTGCCAGTACTGGGTGGACTGAAGCTTTCTTT.

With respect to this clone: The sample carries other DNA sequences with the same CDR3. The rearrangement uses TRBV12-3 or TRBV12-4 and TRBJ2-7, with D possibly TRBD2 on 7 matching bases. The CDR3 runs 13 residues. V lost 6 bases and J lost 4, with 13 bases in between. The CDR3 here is CASSLGGGYEQYF. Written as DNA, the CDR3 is TGTGCCAGCAGCTTGGGAGGGGGGTACGAGCAGTACTTC.

The CDR3 DNA reads as TGCACCAGCAGCCAAGATCGGGCAGACTTGAACACTGAAGCTTTCTTT. Its protein product is CTSSQDRADLNTEAFF. The chain uses TRBV1 and TRBJ1-1. TRBV1 is listed as a pseudogene. The CDR3 consists of 16 residues.

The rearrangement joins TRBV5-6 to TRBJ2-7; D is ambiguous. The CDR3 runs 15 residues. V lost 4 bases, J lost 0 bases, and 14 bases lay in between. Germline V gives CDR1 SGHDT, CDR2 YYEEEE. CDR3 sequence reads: CASSPQTSPSYEQYF. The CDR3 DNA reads TGTGCCAGCAGCCCCCAAACCTCCCCCTCCTACGAGCAGTACTTC.

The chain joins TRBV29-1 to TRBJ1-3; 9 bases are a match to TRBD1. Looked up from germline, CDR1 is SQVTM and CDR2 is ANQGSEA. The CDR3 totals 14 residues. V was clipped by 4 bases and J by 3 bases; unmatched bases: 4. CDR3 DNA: TGCAGCGTTGGCAGGACAGGGGATGGAAACACCATATATTTT. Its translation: CSVGRTGDGNTIYF.

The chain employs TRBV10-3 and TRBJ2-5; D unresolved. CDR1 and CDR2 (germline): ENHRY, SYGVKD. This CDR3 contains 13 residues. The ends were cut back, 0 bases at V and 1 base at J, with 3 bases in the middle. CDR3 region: CAISESPQETQYF. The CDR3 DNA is TGTGCCATCAGTGAGTCGCCCCAAGAGACCCAGTACTTC.

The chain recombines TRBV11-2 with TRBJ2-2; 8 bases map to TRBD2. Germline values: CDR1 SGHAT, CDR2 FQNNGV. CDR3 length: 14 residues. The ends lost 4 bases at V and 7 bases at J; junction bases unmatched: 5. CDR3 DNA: TGTGCCAGCAGCTCGGGACTAGGAGGCGGGGAGCTGTTTTTT. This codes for CASSSGLGGGELFF.

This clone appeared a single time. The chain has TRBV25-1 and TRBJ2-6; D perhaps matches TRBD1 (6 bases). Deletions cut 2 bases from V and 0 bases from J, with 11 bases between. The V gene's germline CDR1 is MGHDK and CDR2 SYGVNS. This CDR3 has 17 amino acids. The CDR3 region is CASSEVQGRSGANVLTF. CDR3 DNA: TGTGCCAGCAGTGAAGTCCAGGGGCGCTCTGGGGCCAACGTCCTGACTTTC.

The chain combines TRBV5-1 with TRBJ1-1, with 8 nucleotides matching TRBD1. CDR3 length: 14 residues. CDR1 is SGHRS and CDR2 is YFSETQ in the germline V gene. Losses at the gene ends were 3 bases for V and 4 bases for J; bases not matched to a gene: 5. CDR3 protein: CASSSGQGRTEAFF. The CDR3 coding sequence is TGCGCCAGCAGCTCCGGACAGGGTCGCACTGAAGCTTTCTTT.

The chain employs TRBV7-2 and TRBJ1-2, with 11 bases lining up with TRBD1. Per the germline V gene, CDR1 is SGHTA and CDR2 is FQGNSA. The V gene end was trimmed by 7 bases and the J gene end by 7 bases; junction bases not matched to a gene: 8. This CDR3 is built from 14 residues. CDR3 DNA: TGTGCCAGCAAGAGGACAGGGGGCCTTATTGGCTACACCTTC. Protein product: CASKRTGGLIGYTF.

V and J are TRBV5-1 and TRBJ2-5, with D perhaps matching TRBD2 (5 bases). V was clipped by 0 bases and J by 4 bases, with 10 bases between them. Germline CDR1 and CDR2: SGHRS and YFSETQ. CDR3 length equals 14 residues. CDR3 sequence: CASSLGPGGETQYF. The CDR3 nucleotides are TGCGCCAGCAGCTTGGGCCCAGGAGGAGAGACCCAGTACTTC.

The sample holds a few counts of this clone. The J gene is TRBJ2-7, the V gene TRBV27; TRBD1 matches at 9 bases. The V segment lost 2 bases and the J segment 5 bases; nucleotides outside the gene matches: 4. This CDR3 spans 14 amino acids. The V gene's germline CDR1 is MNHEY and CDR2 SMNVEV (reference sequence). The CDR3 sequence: CASSLDRGFNEQYF. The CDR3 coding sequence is TGTGCCAGCAGTTTAGACAGGGGGTTTAACGAGCAGTACTTC.

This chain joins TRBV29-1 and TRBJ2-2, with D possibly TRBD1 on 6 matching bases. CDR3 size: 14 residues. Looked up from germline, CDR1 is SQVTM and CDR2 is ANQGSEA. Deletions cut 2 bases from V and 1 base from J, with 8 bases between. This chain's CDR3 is CSVERGGNTGELFF. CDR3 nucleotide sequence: TGCAGCGTTGAACGAGGGGGGAACACCGGGGAGCTGTTTTTT.

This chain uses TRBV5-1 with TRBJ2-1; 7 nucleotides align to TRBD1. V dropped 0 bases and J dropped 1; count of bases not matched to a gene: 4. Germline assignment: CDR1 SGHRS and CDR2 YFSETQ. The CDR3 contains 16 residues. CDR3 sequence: CASSLATGVSYNEQFF. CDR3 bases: TGCGCCAGCAGCTTGGCCACAGGGGTATCCTACAATGAGCAGTTCTTC.

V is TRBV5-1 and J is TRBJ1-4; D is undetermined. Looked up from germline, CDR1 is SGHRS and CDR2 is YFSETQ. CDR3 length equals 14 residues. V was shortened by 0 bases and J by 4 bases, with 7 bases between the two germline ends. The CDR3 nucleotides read TGCGCCAGCAGCTTGGCGGGAGATAATGAAAAACTGTTTTTT. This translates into CASSLAGDNEKLFF. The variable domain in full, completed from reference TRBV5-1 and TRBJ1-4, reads KAGVTQTPRYLIKTRGQQVTLSCSPISGHRSVSWYQQTPGQGLQFLFEYFSETQRNKGNFPGRFSGRQFSNSRSEMNVSTLELGDSALYLCASSLAGDNEKLFFGSGTQLSVL.

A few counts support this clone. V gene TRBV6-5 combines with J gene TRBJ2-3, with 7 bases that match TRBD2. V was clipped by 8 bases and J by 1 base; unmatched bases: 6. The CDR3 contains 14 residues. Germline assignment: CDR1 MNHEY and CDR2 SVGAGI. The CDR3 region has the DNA TGTGCCAGCGGACTAGGGCTAGGCACAGATACGCAGTATTTT. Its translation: CASGLGLGTDTQYF.

Here the CDR3 reads CASSLGSSNSPLHF. CDR3 coding DNA: TGTGCCAGCAGCCTCGGGTCGTCTAATTCACCCCTCCACTTT. This chain connects TRBV9 to TRBJ1-6, with D unclear. CDR3 length equals 14 residues. CDR1 is SGDLS, CDR2 YYNGEE, per germline. V gave up 4 bases and J gave up 6 bases, with 11 bases separating them. Based on the CDR3 plus reference TRBV9 and TRBJ1-6, the full variable domain is DSGVTQTPKHLITATGQRVTLRCSPRSGDLSVYWYQQSLDQGLQFLIQYYNGEERAKGNILERFSAQQFPDLHSELNLSSLELGDSALYFCASSLGSSNSPLHFGNGTRLTVT.

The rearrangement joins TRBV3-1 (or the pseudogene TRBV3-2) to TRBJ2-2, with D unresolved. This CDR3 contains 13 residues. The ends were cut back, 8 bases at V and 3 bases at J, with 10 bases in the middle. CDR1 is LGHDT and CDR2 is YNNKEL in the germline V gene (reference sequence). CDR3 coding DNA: TGTGCCAGCGGAGCTGGAGACACCGGGGAGCTGTTTTTT. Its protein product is CASGAGDTGELFF.

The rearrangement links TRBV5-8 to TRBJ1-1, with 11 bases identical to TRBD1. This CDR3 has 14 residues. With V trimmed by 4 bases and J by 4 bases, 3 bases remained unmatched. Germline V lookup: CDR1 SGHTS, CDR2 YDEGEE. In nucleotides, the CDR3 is TGTGCCAGCAGCATCGGGACAGGGGGCACTGAAGCTTTCTTT. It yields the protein CASSIGTGGTEAFF.

The CDR3 sequence is CASSPLAGGHTQYF. CDR3 coding DNA: TGTGCCAGCTCACCATTAGCGGGGGGCCATACGCAGTATTTT. V and J are TRBV18 and TRBJ2-3; 10 positions agree with TRBD2. V lost 2 bases, J lost 7 bases, and 3 bases stayed unmatched. Germline CDR1 reads KGHSH; CDR2 reads LQKENI. The CDR3 runs to 14 residues. Complete variable domain (other parts from reference TRBV18 and TRBJ2-3): NAGVMQNPRHLVRRRGQEARLRCSPMKGHSHVYWYRQLPEEGLKFMVYLQKENIIDESGMPKERFSAEFPKEGPSILRIQQVVRGDSAAYFCASSPLAGGHTQYFGPGTRLTVL.

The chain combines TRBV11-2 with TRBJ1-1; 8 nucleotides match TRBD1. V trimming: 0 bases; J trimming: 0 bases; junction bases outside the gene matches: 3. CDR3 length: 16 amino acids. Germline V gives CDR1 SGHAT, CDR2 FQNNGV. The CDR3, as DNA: TGTGCCAGCAGCTTAGATAGGACAGGGATGAACACTGAAGCTTTCTTT. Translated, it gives CASSLDRTGMNTEAFF.

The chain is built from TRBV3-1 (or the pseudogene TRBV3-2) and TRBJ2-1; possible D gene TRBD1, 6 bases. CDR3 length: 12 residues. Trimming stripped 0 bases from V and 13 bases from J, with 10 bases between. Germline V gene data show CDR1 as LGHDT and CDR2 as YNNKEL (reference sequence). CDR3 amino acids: CASSQDRDTQFF. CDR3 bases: TGTGCCAGCAGCCAAGATAGGGACACACAGTTCTTC.

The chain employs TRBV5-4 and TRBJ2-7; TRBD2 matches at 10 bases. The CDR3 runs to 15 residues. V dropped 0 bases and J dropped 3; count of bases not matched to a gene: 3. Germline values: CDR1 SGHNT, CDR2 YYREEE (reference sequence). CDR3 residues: CASSLASSGGYEQYF. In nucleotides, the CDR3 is TGTGCCAGCAGCTTGGCGTCTAGCGGGGGCTACGAGCAGTACTTC.